Below, 26 T cell receptor beta chains from the same sample are listed, as sequenced in a study of cytomegalovirus exposure and HLA in healthy donors. This PCR relied on a set of 60 Vbeta primers and 13 Jbeta primers. Some clones are missing from TCRdb's copy, which holds only in-frame ones; the method was immunoSEQ multiplex PCR. The sample includes 95,000 to 110,000 clones, 60% to 80% of them seen just once. Material for sequencing was PBMCs. These receptors were obtained from a man aged 45 to 65 in good health and CMV-seropositive.

This clone was counted a few times. V gene TRBV29-1 combines with J gene TRBJ2-5, with 10 nucleotides matching TRBD2. CDR1 and CDR2 (germline): SQVTM, ANQGSEA. Unmatched junction bases numbered 6, after V lost 4 bases and J lost 4 bases. The CDR3 contains 14 residues. CDR3 region: CSVVASGRRETQYF. The CDR3 nucleotides are TGCAGCGTTGTTGCTAGCGGGAGACGAGAGACCCAGTACTTC. The complete variable domain, with remaining parts taken from reference TRBV29-1 and TRBJ2-5, reads SAVISQKPSRDICQRGTSLTIQCQVDSQVTMMFWYRQQPGQSLTLIATANQGSEATYESGFVIDKFPISRPNLTFSTLTVSNMSPEDSSIYLCSVVASGRRETQYFGPGTRLLVL.

The genes are TRBV27 and TRBJ2-1; D is perhaps TRBD1 (5 bases). Germline values: CDR1 MNHEY, CDR2 SMNVEV (reference sequence). Between the trimmed V and J ends, which lost 5 bases and 4 bases, there was a span of 21 bases. CDR3 length equals 17 residues. DNA for the CDR3: TGTGCCAGCAGTAGACGACAGTCCGGCTGGGGATACAATGAGCAGTTCTTC. It translates to CASSRRQSGWGYNEQFF.

This clone has a single count. This chain links TRBV5-1 with TRBJ2-5, with 9 positions matching TRBD1. The J call is uncertain, as TRBJ2-7 better fits the DNA end. From germline, CDR1 is SGHRS and CDR2 YFSETQ. There are 18 residues in the CDR3. CDR3 amino acids: CASSLRGTLGQGSYEQYF. Here the CDR3 DNA reads TGCGCCAGCAGCTTGAGGGGTACATTAGGACAGGGGTCCTACGAGCAGTACTTC.

V gene TRBV4-1 combines with J gene TRBJ2-3, with D possibly being TRBD2 (6 bases). The CDR3 runs 17 residues. V was trimmed by 0 bases and J by 0 bases, leaving 13 bases between them. Looked up from germline, CDR1 is MGHRA and CDR2 is YSYEKL. The CDR3 DNA sequence: TGCGCCAGCAGCCAAGATCTGCCGGAGGGAAGCACAGATACGCAGTATTTT. This codes for CASSQDLPEGSTDTQYF.

This chain joins TRBV19 and TRBJ1-5; D unresolved. The V end lost 5 bases, the J end lost 4 bases, and 12 bases lay between the germline ends. The CDR3 is 14 amino acids. Looked up from germline, CDR1 is LNHDA and CDR2 is SQIVND (reference sequence). The DNA of the CDR3 is TGTGCCAGTAGTTCCCCGGGTGGGAATCAGCCCCAGCATTTT. This encodes CASSSPGGNQPQHF.

V and J are TRBV9 and TRBJ2-7, with 9 bases lining up with TRBD2. Trimming took 0 bases from V and 3 from J; bases not matched to a gene: 4. CDR3 length equals 15 residues. Germline V CDR1 and CDR2: SGDLS, YYNGEE. As DNA, the CDR3 is TGTGCCAGCAGCGTAGAAGCGGGAGGCCACTACGAGCAGTACTTC. Residues: CASSVEAGGHYEQYF.

The V call is TRBV5-6, the J call TRBJ2-1, with TRBD2 matching over 11 bases. The V gene's germline CDR1 is SGHDT and CDR2 YYEEEE. The junction had 4 bases not matched to a gene; V was cut back by 4 bases and J by 4 bases. The CDR3 runs to 15 residues. CDR3 residues: CASSKGLAEYNEQFF. The CDR3 region has the DNA TGTGCCAGCAGCAAGGGACTAGCGGAATACAATGAGCAGTTCTTC.

This clone appeared a single time. This chain uses TRBV7-9 with TRBJ2-7; D is unresolved. The CDR3 runs to 13 residues. Germline CDR1 is SEHNR and CDR2 is FQNEAQ (reference sequence). With 5 bases removed from V and 0 bases from J, the gap between germline ends came to 8 bases. The CDR3 loop is CASSRRSSYEQYF. CDR3 DNA sequence: TGTGCCAGCAGCCGACGGAGCTCCTACGAGCAGTACTTC. The complete variable domain, with remaining parts taken from reference TRBV7-9 and TRBJ2-7, reads DTGVSQNPRHKITKRGQNVTFRCDPISEHNRLYWYRQTLGQGPEFLTYFQNEAQLEKSRLLSDRFSAERPKGSFSTLEIQRTEQGDSAMYLCASSRRSSYEQYFGPGTRLTVT.

The J gene is TRBJ2-2, the V gene TRBV7-3; tentative D call: TRBD2 (5 bases). Germline V lookup: CDR1 SGHTA, CDR2 FQGTGA. With 5 bases removed from V and 4 bases from J, the gap between germline ends came to 17 bases. The length of the CDR3 is 16 residues. The CDR3 sequence is CASSERTSLGTGELFF. DNA for the CDR3: TGTGCCAGCAGCGAAAGGACTTCTTTGGGCACCGGGGAGCTGTTTTTT.

CDR3 in amino acids: CASSRYDNNQPQHF. DNA of the CDR3: TGTGCCAGCAGTAGATATGACAACAATCAGCCCCAGCATTTT. This rearrangement joins TRBV6-5 to TRBJ1-5; D not resolved. Germline V lookup: CDR1 MNHEY, CDR2 SVGAGI. The ends were cut back, 5 bases at V and 3 bases at J, with 11 bases in the middle. The CDR3 loop spans 14 amino acids.

The rearrangement joins TRBV29-1 to TRBJ1-6; 9 bases map to TRBD1. CDR1 and CDR2 from the germline V gene are SQVTM and ANQGSEA. The ends lost 7 bases at V and 10 bases at J; junction bases unmatched: 8. This CDR3 is built from 13 residues. The CDR3 DNA is TGCAGCGCCCGGGACAGGGAAGCCTCACCCCTCCACTTT. It specifies CSARDREASPLHF.

The rearrangement uses TRBV21-1 and TRBJ1-4; the table's D call, TRBD1, was not checked against the DNA. TRBV21-1 is a pseudogene. This CDR3 comprises 15 residues. The CDR3 region has the DNA TGTGCCAGCAGCAAAGGGGGGACAGTACATGAAAAACTGTTTTTT. Translation: CASSKGGTVHEKLFF.

This clone has more than one count but fewer than ten. The chain links TRBV6-1 to TRBJ2-1; 9 nucleotides match TRBD1. CDR1 is MNHNS and CDR2 is SASEGT in the germline V gene. The trim removed 3 bases at V and 7 bases at J, leaving 7 bases unmatched. CDR3 size: 15 residues. This CDR3 reads CASSEGDRVGNEQFF. As DNA, the CDR3 is TGTGCCAGCAGTGAGGGGGACAGGGTCGGGAATGAGCAGTTCTTC.

V and J are TRBV27 and TRBJ2-3; D might be TRBD2 (6 bases). The CDR3 length is 14 residues. From germline, CDR1 is MNHEY and CDR2 SMNVEV (reference sequence). The germline V and J ends were trimmed by 4 bases and 3 bases, with 11 bases remaining between them. The CDR3 bases are TGTGCCAGCAGTTCTCAACGGGAGACAGATACGCAGTATTTT. This codes for CASSSQRETDTQYF.

The CDR3 spells CSGQGQGNEKLFF. The CDR3 DNA reads TGCAGCGGGCAGGGACAGGGAAATGAAAAACTGTTTTTT. The rearrangement links TRBV29-1 to TRBJ1-4; the match to TRBD1 covers 9 bases. J lost 5 bases, V lost 7 bases, and 5 bases had no gene match. The CDR3 loop spans 13 amino acids. Germline values: CDR1 SQVTM, CDR2 ANQGSEA.

The chain uses TRBV10-3 and TRBJ2-1; the match to TRBD2 covers 7 bases. V lost 0 bases, J lost 6 bases, and 8 bases stayed unmatched. Germline CDR1 reads ENHRY; CDR2 reads SYGVKD. There are 16 residues in the CDR3. The CDR3 bases are TGTGCCATCAGTGAGTCCGCGGTAGCGGGCAGCAATGAGCAGTTCTTC. Encoded protein: CAISESAVAGSNEQFF.

The chain has TRBV6-1 and TRBJ2-1, with a tentative D call TRBD1 (6 bases). V dropped 7 bases and J dropped 6 bases, with 16 bases sitting between them. The CDR3 consists of 14 residues. Germline V gives CDR1 MNHNS, CDR2 SASEGT. The CDR3 region is CASNSGVGSNEQFF. CDR3 nucleotide sequence: TGTGCCAGCAACTCAGGGGTGGGGTCCAATGAGCAGTTCTTC.

This sequence joins TRBV14 and TRBJ2-2; no clear D gene. Trimming cost V 2 bases and J 4 bases, with 8 bases left between them. This CDR3 comprises 14 residues. Germline CDR1 SGHDN, CDR2 FVKESK. DNA of the CDR3: TGTGCCAGCAGCCAATTAGACACCACCGGGGAGCTGTTTTTT. It encodes CASSQLDTTGELFF.

The chain recombines TRBV29-1 with TRBJ2-5; 9 bases are shared with TRBD1. There are 13 residues in the CDR3. J lost 4 bases, V lost 6 bases, and 6 bases had no gene match. The germline CDR1 and CDR2 sequences are SQVTM and ANQGSEA. The CDR3 loop reads CSVDRGVGETQYF. The CDR3, as DNA: TGCAGCGTGGACAGGGGTGTGGGAGAGACCCAGTACTTC.

About this clone itself: Sequence at one end of the junction differs from germline and may be a read error. CDR3 in amino acids: CSSSLGQNIQYF. In nucleotides, the CDR3 is TGTTCCAGCAGCTTAGGGCAAAACATTCAGTACTTC. The chain carries TRBV7-9 and TRBJ2-4; D is ambiguous. CDR3 length: 12 amino acids. Germline values: CDR1 SEHNR, CDR2 FQNEAQ (reference sequence).

The V and J genes are TRBV7-7 and TRBJ2-7, with D maybe TRBD2 (5 bases). The CDR3 has 15 residues. Germline lookup yields CDR1 SSHAT and CDR2 FNYEAQ (reference sequence). Trimming shortened V by 0 bases and J by 4 bases, and 13 bases separated the two germline ends. The CDR3 protein is CASSLALGSPYEQYF. The CDR3 DNA reads TGTGCCAGCAGCTTAGCACTGGGGAGTCCATACGAGCAGTACTTC. Drawing the rest from reference TRBV7-7 and TRBJ2-7, the complete variable domain is GAGVSQSPRYKVTKRGQDVTLRCDPISSHATLYWYQQALGQGPEFLTYFNYEAQPDKSGLPSDRFSAERPEGSISTLTIQRTEQRDSAMYRCASSLALGSPYEQYFGPGTRLTVT.

A note on this clone: At the DNA level, this CDR3 is encoded by other sequences in the same sample as well. The rearrangement uses TRBV19 and TRBJ2-1, with D possibly TRBD1 on 5 matching bases. In germline, CDR1 is LNHDA, CDR2 SQIVND (reference sequence). CDR3 length equals 13 residues. Trimming took 3 bases from V and 7 from J, leaving 10 bases between them. This CDR3 reads CASSIGQGNEQFF. CDR3 DNA sequence: TGTGCCAGTAGTATCGGGCAGGGAAATGAGCAGTTCTTC.

The chain links TRBV27 to TRBJ1-6; D ambiguous. The CDR3 is 13 residues long. The germline V and J ends were trimmed by 6 bases and 10 bases, with 13 bases remaining between them. Germline CDR1 is MNHEY and CDR2 is SMNVEV (reference sequence). The CDR3 spells CASSPRLESPLHF. For the CDR3, the DNA is TGTGCCAGCAGCCCGCGGTTGGAATCACCCCTCCACTTT.

The chain employs TRBV10-3 and TRBJ1-5; 8 bases are shared with TRBD1. Per germline, CDR1 ENHRY and CDR2 SYGVKD. This CDR3 spans 14 amino acids. J was trimmed by 5 bases and V by 5 bases; bases with no gene match: 5. CDR3 nucleotides: TGTGCCATCAGTCGGACAGGGAAGGATCAGCCCCAGCATTTT. Encoded protein: CAISRTGKDQPQHF.

For this clone: The sample has other DNA sequences that encode this CDR3 too. This chain links TRBV5-1 with TRBJ2-1, with 8 bases that match TRBD2. V lost 2 bases to trimming and J lost 3 bases; unmatched junction nucleotides: 4. The CDR3 runs to 15 residues. The V gene's germline CDR1 is SGHRS and CDR2 YFSETQ. The CDR3 reads CASSLAGDLYNEQFF. The CDR3 DNA is TGCGCCAGCAGCTTAGCGGGAGACCTCTACAATGAGCAGTTCTTC.

This clone has a handful of counts. The chain has TRBV28 and TRBJ2-3; D is possibly TRBD2 (7 bases). With 6 bases removed from V and 2 bases from J, the gap between germline ends came to 15 bases. Per the germline V gene, CDR1 is MDHEN and CDR2 is SYDVKM. The CDR3 runs 15 residues. For the CDR3, the DNA is TGTGCCAGCAGGGGCGGGGGCGCACACACAGATACGCAGTATTTT. Translation: CASRGGGAHTDTQYF.